The source of this TCR beta chain is a study of T cell responses to AZD1222 COVID-19 vaccine (dated by TCRdb to the early 2020s). Regarding the research as a whole: Because spike-specific TCR depth and breadth did not differ between the two schedules, AZD1222 recipients who got a second dose at roughly 4 weeks were pooled with those who got a second dose at roughly 12 weeks. TCR sequencing covered some 250 trial participants: 200 to 220 given two doses of AZD1222 and 26 given two doses of MenACWY control vaccine. Trial participants were enrolled into age subgroups of 18-55, 56-69 and 70-plus years, which contained approximately 150, 30 and 60 TCR-sequenced participants, respectively.

On the study overall, not on this receptor specifically: CD4 TCRs associated with the vaccine covered the entire spike protein, and the dominant responses were in regions 160-218 and 743-854. After two AZD1222 doses, both the breadth and the depth of spike-specific TCRs were significantly higher than at day 0 and than in MenACWY recipients. The 56-69-year group was small, and its depth increase did not reach significance, likely because of low power. Most participants were white British and females outnumbered males, and the authors suggested that clonal diversity may have been underestimated. Because no day 14 peak-response samples were available, the repertoires could be characterized only after the peak T cell response. Conclusions about previously exposed vaccinees are limited, since just five to seven AZD1222 recipients were seropositive for SARS-CoV-2 at baseline. Reportedly, almost half of the unique spike-specific TCRs recognized epitopes lying outside the regions that are mutated in the B.1.351 and B.1.1.7 variants.

The CDR3 goes from the cysteine to the phenylalanine over 13 residues. Only CDR3 DNA remains: 39 bases, in frame from the first base. The germline V gene encodes CDR1 MNHNY and CDR2 SVGAGI (reference sequence). V is pared back by 6 bases and J by 1 base, with 8 bases lying between the germline termini. The CDR3 regions of human TCRbeta chains were subjected to immunosequencing. The authors' analysis ran thus. TCRs in the repertoires were matched against a reference library of SARS-CoV-2-specific TCRs that had been generated with the MIRA antigen-specificity platform. Breadth meant the fraction of unique TCRs that were SARS-CoV-2-associated, whereas depth meant the fraction of total T cells that were SARS-CoV-2-associated. Using the MIRA data, every spike-specific TCR was mapped to the spike region that the TCR reacted to and assigned to either a CD4 or a CD8 class. Log10-transformed breadth and depth values were compared by one-way ANOVA with Sidak's multiple comparisons tests. TCRdb retrieved this table from immuneACCESS and kept in-frame rearrangements only. Not all clones are present; in checked studies, unresolved V genes account for under half, and no reason is known for the remainder. That table furnishes V, J and clone size, whereas the DNA furnished D and trimming. The sample contains some 99,000 clones, around 90% of them found a single time. About 5.2% of the sample lies in the top ten.

In the case of this clone: No antigen is known for it. Base qualities are missing; no much larger clone stands one base away.

The time point label on this specimen signifies: baseline before first vaccination. The vaccinee samples were drawn from two UK trials, COV001 and COV002, one of which was a single-blind randomized controlled phase 2/3 trial testing AZD1222 (ChAdOx1 nCoV-19) in healthy adults. For TCRbeta chain sequencing, PBMC samples were collected from trial participants at day 0 and at day 28 after the second dose. The chain employs TRBV6-6 and TRBJ2-3; the D gene cannot be named for sure. The sample here was peripheral blood, taken on day 0 of AZD1222 vaccination. The TCR originated in an adult in good health. The sequence in DNA is TGTGCCAGCAGAGCCCCAGGCACAGATACGCAGTATTTT. It is translated as CASRAPGTDTQYF.